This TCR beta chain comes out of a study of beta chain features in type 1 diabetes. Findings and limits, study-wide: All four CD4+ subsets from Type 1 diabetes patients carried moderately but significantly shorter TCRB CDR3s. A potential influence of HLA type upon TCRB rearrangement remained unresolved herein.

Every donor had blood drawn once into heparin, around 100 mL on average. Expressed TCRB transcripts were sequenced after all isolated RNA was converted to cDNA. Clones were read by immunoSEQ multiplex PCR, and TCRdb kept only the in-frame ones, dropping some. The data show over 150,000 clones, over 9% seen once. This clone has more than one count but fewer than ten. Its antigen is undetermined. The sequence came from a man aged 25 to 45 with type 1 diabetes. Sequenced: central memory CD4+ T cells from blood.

The CDR3 region has the DNA TGTGCCAGCAGTCCACAGGGTCTTGGCTACACCTTC. Residues: CASSPQGLGYTF. The chain has TRBV28 and TRBJ1-2, with a possible D match to TRBD1 (6 bases). Trimming cost V 5 bases and J 7 bases, with 11 bases left between them. This CDR3 has 12 amino acids. Germline V gene data show CDR1 as MDHEN and CDR2 as SYDVKM.